The 27 T cell receptor beta chains listed next were all sequenced from one sample in a study of blood T cell repertoires in COVID-19. Some clones are missing from TCRdb's copy, which holds only in-frame ones; the method was immunoSEQ multiplex PCR. The data show about 250,000 clones, around 86% seen once. Sample: peripheral blood. Source of these receptors: a woman over 75 with COVID-19, enrolled during active disease.

This chain links TRBV5-1 with TRBJ1-2; D is unclear. V was clipped by 2 bases and J by 7 bases, with 12 bases between them. The CDR3 is 13 residues long. In germline, CDR1 is SGHRS, CDR2 YFSETQ. CDR3 sequence reads: CASSFGGSLGYTF. Written as DNA, the CDR3 is TGCGCCAGCAGCTTTGGAGGGTCCCTTGGCTACACCTTC.

V gene TRBV7-8 combines with J gene TRBJ1-6, with no clear D. Trimming shortened V by 0 bases and J by 7 bases, and 7 bases separated the two germline ends. CDR1 and CDR2 (germline): SGHVS, FQNEAQ. The length of the CDR3 is 14 residues. The CDR3 DNA reads TGTGCCAGCAGCTTAGCGGACTGGAATTCACCCCTCCACTTT. This gives the protein CASSLADWNSPLHF.

Comment on this clone: The missing conserved phenylalanine or tryptophan at the end of this CDR3 makes a read error likely. The V gene is TRBV6-1, the J gene TRBJ1-2; D is unresolved. V lost 2 bases and J 4 bases, leaving 11 bases between the germline ends. The V gene's germline CDR1 is MNHNS and CDR2 SASEGT. The CDR3 is made up of 14 amino acids. CDR3 loop: CASSETGYPYGYTL. In nucleotides, the CDR3 is TGTGCCAGCAGTGAAACCGGGTACCCCTATGGCTACACCCTC.

The chain combines TRBV5-1 with TRBJ2-1; unclear D gene. This CDR3 is built from 15 residues. The germline V gene encodes CDR1 SGHRS and CDR2 YFSETQ. The germline V and J ends were trimmed by 5 bases and 6 bases, with 18 bases remaining between them. The DNA for the CDR3 is TGCGCCAGCAGGCCCCTCGGGTTGAGTGCCAATGAGCAGTTCTTC. It specifies CASRPLGLSANEQFF.

The chain combines TRBV6-5 with TRBJ1-2; 7 positions match TRBD1. From germline, CDR1 is MNHEY and CDR2 SVGAGI. V was pared by 5 bases and J by 6 bases, with 9 bases of the junction left unmatched. The CDR3 consists of 14 residues. This CDR3 reads CASSPRQGENGYTF. The CDR3, as DNA: TGTGCCAGCAGTCCCCGACAGGGTGAAAATGGCTACACCTTC.

V gene TRBV24-1 combines with J gene TRBJ1-3; maybe TRBD1 (6 bases). The V end was cut by 9 bases, the J end by 2 bases, with 7 bases between. The CDR3 is 12 amino acids. Germline-derived CDR1 and CDR2 are KGHDR and SFDVKD. The CDR3, as DNA: TGTGCCACCCGGGACACTGGAAACACCATATATTTT. Protein product: CATRDTGNTIYF.

The chain joins TRBV5-4 to TRBJ2-7, with D unresolved. Trimming stripped 1 base from V and 6 bases from J, with 14 bases between. Germline CDR1 and CDR2: SGHNT and YYREEE (reference sequence). This CDR3 has 14 residues. In nucleotides, the CDR3 is TGTGCCAGCAGCTTGTCTTACTCGAACCTCGAGCAGTACTTC. It encodes CASSLSYSNLEQYF.

This chain links TRBV29-1 with TRBJ2-1, with TRBD2 matching over 10 bases. V shed 4 bases, J shed 9 bases, and the junction held 3 bases outside the gene matches. The CDR3 runs to 12 residues. Germline loops: CDR1 SQVTM, CDR2 ANQGSEA. The CDR3 sequence: CSVGAGGSEQFF. Written as DNA, the CDR3 is TGCAGCGTTGGAGCGGGGGGGAGTGAGCAGTTCTTC.

The J gene is TRBJ2-1, the V gene TRBV6-2 or TRBV6-3, with 8 bases fitting TRBD1. The germline gives CDR1 MNHEY, CDR2 SVGEGT. The trim removed 5 bases at V and 7 bases at J, leaving 7 bases unmatched. The CDR3 is 14 amino acids. In nucleotides, the CDR3 is TGTGCCAGCAGTGACCGGACAGGGAGAAATGAGCAGTTCTTC. This translates into CASSDRTGRNEQFF.

V gene TRBV5-8 combines with J gene TRBJ2-5; TRBD2 matches 7 bases. The V and J ends lost 1 base and 2 bases, in that order; junction bases with no gene match: 5. The CDR3 totals 15 residues. Germline-derived CDR1 and CDR2 are SGHTS and YDEGEE. The CDR3 DNA is TGTGCCAGCAGCTTGACTAGCGTGAGACAAGAGACCCAGTACTTC. Amino acids: CASSLTSVRQETQYF.

The rearrangement joins TRBV7-8 to TRBJ1-2; D possibly corresponds to TRBD1 (5 bases). Trimming left V 7 bases short and J 8 bases short, with 23 bases between. This CDR3 comprises 15 residues. Looked up from germline, CDR1 is SGHVS and CDR2 is FQNEAQ. The CDR3 DNA follows: TGTGCCAGCAACAAAGATTCGATTACAGGCGAGGGCTACACCTTC. Protein product: CASNKDSITGEGYTF.

A few counts support this clone. The chain recombines TRBV27 with TRBJ1-3; no definite D call. This CDR3 is built from 14 residues. In germline, CDR1 is MNHEY, CDR2 SMNVEV (reference sequence). Trimming stripped 1 base from V and 2 bases from J, with 6 bases between. CDR3 nucleotides: TGTGCCAGCAGTTTATTGAGGGCTGGAAACACCATATATTTT. Protein: CASSLLRAGNTIYF.

This clone was picked up one time. DNA of the CDR3: TGCGCCAGCAGGACTAGCGGGGGTAACACAGATACGCAGTATTTT. Protein product: CASRTSGGNTDTQYF. The rearrangement uses TRBV5-1 and TRBJ2-3, with 12 positions matching TRBD2. The CDR3 loop spans 15 amino acids. The germline V gene has CDR1 SGHRS and CDR2 YFSETQ. The V and J ends lost 5 bases and 2 bases, in that order; junction bases with no gene match: 3.

The V gene is TRBV5-4, the J gene TRBJ1-2, with TRBD1 identical over 7 bases. V was clipped by 7 bases and J by 0 bases; unmatched bases: 3. This CDR3 region has 13 residues. Germline values: CDR1 SGHNT, CDR2 YYREEE (reference sequence). In DNA form, the CDR3 reads TGTGCCAGCCTCGACAGGGCTAACTATGGCTACACCTTC. This sequence encodes CASLDRANYGYTF.

The rearrangement uses TRBV28 and TRBJ2-7; 10 bases agree with TRBD1. The length of the CDR3 is 17 residues. The J segment lost 2 bases and the V segment lost 4 bases, leaving 11 bases of the junction unmatched. CDR1 and CDR2 (germline): MDHEN, SYDVKM. Here the CDR3 reads CASSSPGQGPHPYEQYV. The CDR3 bases are TGTGCCAGCAGTTCACCGGGACAGGGGCCTCACCCCTACGAGCAGTACGTC.

For this clone: The sample has other DNA sequences that encode this CDR3 too. J is TRBJ1-5 and V is TRBV7-3; 10 bases map to TRBD1. V shed 5 bases and J 7 bases; nucleotides not matched to a gene: 2. The V gene's germline CDR1 is SGHTA and CDR2 FQGTGA. The CDR3 totals 13 residues. The CDR3 region is CASSQDRGQPQHF. CDR3 in DNA: TGTGCCAGCAGCCAGGACAGGGGGCAGCCCCAGCATTTT. Looking up the rest from reference TRBV7-3 and TRBJ1-5 gives the full variable domain: GAGVSQTPSNKVTEKGKYVELRCDPISGHTALYWYRQSLGQGPEFLIYFQGTGAADDSGLPNDRFFAVRPEGSVSTLKIQRTERGDSAVYLCASSQDRGQPQHFGDGTRLSIL.

The rearrangement joins TRBV19 to TRBJ1-4; no clear D gene. This CDR3 contains 15 residues. The V and J ends lost 5 bases and 3 bases respectively, with 13 bases between them. Germline V CDR1 and CDR2: LNHDA, SQIVND (reference sequence). In nucleotides, the CDR3 is TGTGCCAGTAGTCCCAGGAGCGGCCCTAATGAAAAACTGTTTTTT. It encodes CASSPRSGPNEKLFF.

This chain joins TRBV6-5 and TRBJ1-2; 7 positions match TRBD1. Losses at the gene ends were 5 bases for V and 4 bases for J; bases not matched to a gene: 10. CDR1 is MNHEY, CDR2 SVGAGI, per germline. The CDR3 is made up of 15 amino acids. As DNA, the CDR3 is TGTGCCAGCAGTCAACAAAGGACAGGCCCCTATGGCTACACCTTC. Its protein is CASSQQRTGPYGYTF.

The J gene is TRBJ2-5, the V gene TRBV28; 8 bases align to TRBD2. Unmatched junction bases numbered 7, after V lost 5 bases and J lost 2 bases. Germline V gene data show CDR1 as MDHEN and CDR2 as SYDVKM. The CDR3 has 15 amino acids. The CDR3 protein is CASSRSGALQETQYF. CDR3 coding DNA: TGTGCCAGCAGTCGTAGCGGGGCACTGCAAGAGACCCAGTACTTC. Together with reference TRBV28 and TRBJ2-5, the CDR3 gives the full variable domain: DVKVTQSSRYLVKRTGEKVFLECVQDMDHENMFWYRQDPGLGLRLIYFSYDVKMKEKGDIPEGYSVSREKKERFSLILESASTNQTSMYLCASSRSGALQETQYFGPGTRLLVL.

V gene TRBV5-1 combines with J gene TRBJ2-3, with D uncertain. Trimming shortened V by 0 bases and J by 6 bases, and 11 bases separated the two germline ends. Germline CDR1 and CDR2: SGHRS and YFSETQ. The CDR3 spans 14 residues. The DNA for the CDR3 is TGCGCCAGCAGCTTGGCCTACAGCTCTGATACGCAGTATTTT. Translation gives CASSLAYSSDTQYF.

The CDR3 protein is CASSQGTSATYEQYV. The CDR3 nucleotides read TGTGCCAGCAGCCAAGGGACTAGCGCCACCTACGAGCAGTACGTC. This sequence joins TRBV3-1 (or the pseudogene TRBV3-2) and TRBJ2-7, with 9 bases matching TRBD2. In germline, CDR1 is LGHDT, CDR2 YNNKEL (reference sequence). There are 15 residues in the CDR3. Unmatched junction bases numbered 3, after V lost 1 base and J lost 2 bases.

V is TRBV5-1 and J is TRBJ2-3, with D possibly matching TRBD1 (6 bases). Germline CDR1 reads SGHRS; CDR2 reads YFSETQ. V lost 4 bases, J lost 2 bases, and 11 bases lay in between. The CDR3 consists of 14 residues. Here the CDR3 DNA reads TGCGCCAGCAGCGAGGGACATCCCACAGATACGCAGTATTTT. It is translated as CASSEGHPTDTQYF.

The V gene is TRBV6-5, the J gene TRBJ1-2, with 9 bases matching TRBD1. CDR3 size: 15 residues. The J segment lost 5 bases and the V segment lost 3 bases, leaving 7 bases of the junction unmatched. Per germline, CDR1 MNHEY and CDR2 SVGAGI. The CDR3 loop reads CASSYQQGASYGYTF. The CDR3 DNA reads TGTGCCAGCAGTTATCAACAGGGGGCCTCTTATGGCTACACCTTC.

This chain joins TRBV28 and TRBJ1-2; TRBD1 agrees at 8 bases. The CDR3 spans 14 residues. The V segment lost 4 bases and the J segment 6 bases; nucleotides outside the gene matches: 7. Germline V gene data show CDR1 as MDHEN and CDR2 as SYDVKM. The CDR3 sequence: CASSYDRGLNGYTF. For the CDR3, the DNA is TGTGCCAGCAGTTACGACAGGGGCCTAAATGGCTACACCTTC.

This chain connects TRBV10-3 to TRBJ2-5, with unresolved D. Germline loops: CDR1 ENHRY, CDR2 SYGVKD. Deletions cut 0 bases from V and 1 base from J, with 6 bases between. This CDR3 spans 14 amino acids. The chain's CDR3 is CAISESTVQETQYF. CDR3 nucleotide sequence: TGTGCCATCAGTGAGTCAACAGTCCAAGAGACCCAGTACTTC.

The chain couples TRBV21-1 to TRBJ1-2; TRBD1 was called by the table and not checked on the DNA. TRBV21-1 is designated a pseudogene. The CDR3 runs 16 residues. The CDR3 reads CARVTGTGNLNYGYTF. The CDR3 nucleotides are TGTGCCAGAGTAACCGGGACAGGGAATTTGAACTATGGCTACACCTTC.

This rearrangement joins TRBV5-1 to TRBJ2-3; no firm D call. V shed 1 base and J shed 2 bases, with 8 bases lying between them. The CDR3 consists of 14 residues. Germline-derived CDR1 and CDR2 are SGHRS and YFSETQ. CDR3 coding DNA: TGCGCCAGCAGCTTGTCTCCCCTCACAGATACGCAGTATTTT. Protein product: CASSLSPLTDTQYF.